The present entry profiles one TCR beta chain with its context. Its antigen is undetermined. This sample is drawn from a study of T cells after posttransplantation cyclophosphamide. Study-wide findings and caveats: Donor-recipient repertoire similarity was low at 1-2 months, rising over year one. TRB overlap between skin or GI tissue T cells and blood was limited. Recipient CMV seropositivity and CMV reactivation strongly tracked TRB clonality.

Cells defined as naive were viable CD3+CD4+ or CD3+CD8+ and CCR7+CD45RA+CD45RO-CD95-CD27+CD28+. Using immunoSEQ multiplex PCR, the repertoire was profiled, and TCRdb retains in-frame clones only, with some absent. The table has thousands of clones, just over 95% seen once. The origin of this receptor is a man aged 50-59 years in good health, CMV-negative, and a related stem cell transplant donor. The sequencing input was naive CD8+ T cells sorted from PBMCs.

The CDR3 loop is CASSFGGRWDNEQFF. The CDR3 nucleotides are TGTGCCAGCAGCTTTGGAGGGAGATGGGACAATGAGCAGTTCTTC. The V call is TRBV7-9, the J call TRBJ2-1; a weak D match, TRBD2 (6 bases). The CDR3 totals 15 residues. With 3 bases removed from V and 5 bases from J, the gap between germline ends came to 14 bases. The germline V gene encodes CDR1 SEHNR and CDR2 FQNEAQ (reference sequence).